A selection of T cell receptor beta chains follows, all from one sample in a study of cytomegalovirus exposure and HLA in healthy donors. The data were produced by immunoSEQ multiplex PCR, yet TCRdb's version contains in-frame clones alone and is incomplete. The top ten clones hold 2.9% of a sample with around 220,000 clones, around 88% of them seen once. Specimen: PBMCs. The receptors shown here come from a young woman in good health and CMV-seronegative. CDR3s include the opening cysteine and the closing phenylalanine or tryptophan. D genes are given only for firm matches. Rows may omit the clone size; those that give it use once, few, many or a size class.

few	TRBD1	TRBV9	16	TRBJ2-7	TGTGCCAGCAGCCCTGCCGGACAGGGGGCTTCCTACGAGCAGTACTTC	CASSPAGQGASYEQYF
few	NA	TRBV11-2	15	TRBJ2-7	TGTGCCAGCAGCTTAGATCTAGACAGCACCTACGAGCAGTACTTC	CASSLDLDSTYEQYF
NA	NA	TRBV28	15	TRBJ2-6	TGTGCCAGCAGCCCGGGGGGCCCTGGGGCCAACGTCCTGACTTTC	CASSPGGPGANVLTF
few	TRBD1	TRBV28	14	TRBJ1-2	TGTGCCAGCAGTTCTTTGACAGGGGGCTCTGGCTACACCTTC	CASSSLTGGSGYTF
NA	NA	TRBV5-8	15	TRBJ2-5	TGTGCCAGCAGCCCCCCAGCTCCCCTTGGAGGGGCCCAGTACTTC	CASSPPAPLGGAQYF
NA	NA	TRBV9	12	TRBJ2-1	TGTGCCAGCAGCGTAGATCGCGGGTATAAGTTCTTC	CASSVDRGYKFF
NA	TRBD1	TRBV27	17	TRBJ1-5	TGTGCCAGCAGTTTAAGCGCGGGGACAGGGTTTAATCAGCCCCAGCATTTT	CASSLSAGTGFNQPQHF
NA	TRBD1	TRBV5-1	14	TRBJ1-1	TGCGCCAGCAGTCTAGGACAGGGTGGGACTGAAGCTTTCTTT	CASSLGQGGTEAFF
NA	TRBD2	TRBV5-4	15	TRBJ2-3	TGTGCCAGCAGCCAAGATGTTGGGGGGGTGGATACGCAGTATTTT	CASSQDVGGVDTQYF
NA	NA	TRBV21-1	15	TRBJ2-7	TGTGCCAGTGGGGGAATGCTAGCGGGAGCTGACGAGCAGTACTTC	CASGGMLAGADEQYF
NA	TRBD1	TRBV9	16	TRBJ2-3	TGTGCCAGCAGCCCCGAGGGGGCGAGGGGCACAGATACGCAGTATTTT	CASSPEGARGTDTQYF
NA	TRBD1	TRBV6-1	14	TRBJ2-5	TGTGCCAGCAGGCTGACAGGGTCCGAAGAGACCCAGTACTTC	CASRLTGSEETQYF
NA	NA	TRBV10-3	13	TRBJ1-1	TGTGCCATCAGGCCCAGGGTGGATACTGAAGCTTTCTTT	CAIRPRVDTEAFF
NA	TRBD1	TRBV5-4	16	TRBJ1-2	TGTGCCAGCAGCTTCGTGACAGGGGGCCCACAACGGGGCTACACCTTC	CASSFVTGGPQRGYTF
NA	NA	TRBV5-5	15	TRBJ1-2	TGTGCCAGCAGCCCCGAGTGGAGAATCAACTATGGCTACACCTTC	CASSPEWRINYGYTF
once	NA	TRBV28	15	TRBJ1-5	TGTGCCAGCAGTATACAGGCGCTTAGCAATCAGCCCCAGCATTTT	CASSIQALSNQPQHF
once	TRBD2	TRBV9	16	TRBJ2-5	TGTGCCAGCAGCCCACGGACTAGCGGGAGTAAAGAGACCCAGTACTTC	CASSPRTSGSKETQYF
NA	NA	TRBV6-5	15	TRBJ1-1	TGTGCCAGCAGGCCTAGGAGGGAAGGGGTCACTGAAGCTTTCTTT	CASRPRREGVTEAFF
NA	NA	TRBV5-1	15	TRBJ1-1	TGCGCCAGCAGCTTGTCGGGCAGGGTGGAGACTGAAGCTTTCTTT	CASSLSGRVETEAFF
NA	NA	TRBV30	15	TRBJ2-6	TGTGCCTGGAGTGCCCAGGGTTCCGGGGCCAACGTCCTGACTTTC	CAWSAQGSGANVLTF
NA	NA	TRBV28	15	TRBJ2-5	TGTGCCAGCAGTTCCCCCGGGGTCCGGCAAGAGACCCAGTACTTC	CASSSPGVRQETQYF
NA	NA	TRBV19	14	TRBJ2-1	TGTGCCAGTAATGCTAGGGACAACGACAATGAGCAGTTCTTC	CASNARDNDNEQFF
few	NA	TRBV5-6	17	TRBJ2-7	TGTGCCAGCAGCTTTCCCCCCCATCGGGAGCCAACCTACGAGCAGTACTTC	CASSFPPHREPTYEQYF
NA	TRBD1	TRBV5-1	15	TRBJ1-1	TGCGCCAGCAGCTCTCCGGGACAGGGGTTAACTGAAGCTTTCTTT	CASSSPGQGLTEAFF
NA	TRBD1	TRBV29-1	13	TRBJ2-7	TGCAGCGTTGCAGGGGGCCCGTCCTACGAGCAGTACTTC	CSVAGGPSYEQYF
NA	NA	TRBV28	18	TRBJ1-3	TGTGCCAGCAGTTATCCGCTTCGGGGGGGCGAGCCTGGAAACACCATATATTTT	CASSYPLRGGEPGNTIYF
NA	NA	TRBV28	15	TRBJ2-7	TGTGCCAGCAGTTCACCCCGGCAGGGCGCGAGTGAGCAGTACTTC	CASSSPRQGASEQYF
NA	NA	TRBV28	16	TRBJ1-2	TGTGCCAGCAGTTACCGGCTTGTGGGCAAAAACTATGGCTACACCTTC	CASSYRLVGKNYGYTF
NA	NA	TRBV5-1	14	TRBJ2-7	TGCGCCAGCAGCTTGGTCGGGAGTCCCGACGAGCAGTACTTC	CASSLVGSPDEQYF
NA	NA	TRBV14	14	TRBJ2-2	TGTGCCACCCAGCGTCCGACTAGCACCGGGGAGCTGTTTTTT	CATQRPTSTGELFF
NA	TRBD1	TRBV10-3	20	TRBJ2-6	TGTGCCATCAGTGACCATTTTGCCGGGACAGGGGAGTCCGGGGCCAACGTCCTGACTTTC	CAISDHFAGTGESGANVLTF
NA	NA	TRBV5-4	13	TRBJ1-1	TGTGCCAGCAGCTTCGGGATGAACACTGAAGCTTTCTTT	CASSFGMNTEAFF
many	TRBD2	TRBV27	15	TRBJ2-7	TGTGCCAGCAGTTCCTGGACTAGCGGGCCGGGCGAGCAGTACTTC	CASSSWTSGPGEQYF
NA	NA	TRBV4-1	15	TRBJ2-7	TGCGCCAGCAGCCAAGTAACACTAGGGACCTACGAGCAGTACTTC	CASSQVTLGTYEQYF
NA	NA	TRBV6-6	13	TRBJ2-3	TGTGCCAGCAGTTACTCGTGGCAAGATACGCAGTATTTT	CASSYSWQDTQYF